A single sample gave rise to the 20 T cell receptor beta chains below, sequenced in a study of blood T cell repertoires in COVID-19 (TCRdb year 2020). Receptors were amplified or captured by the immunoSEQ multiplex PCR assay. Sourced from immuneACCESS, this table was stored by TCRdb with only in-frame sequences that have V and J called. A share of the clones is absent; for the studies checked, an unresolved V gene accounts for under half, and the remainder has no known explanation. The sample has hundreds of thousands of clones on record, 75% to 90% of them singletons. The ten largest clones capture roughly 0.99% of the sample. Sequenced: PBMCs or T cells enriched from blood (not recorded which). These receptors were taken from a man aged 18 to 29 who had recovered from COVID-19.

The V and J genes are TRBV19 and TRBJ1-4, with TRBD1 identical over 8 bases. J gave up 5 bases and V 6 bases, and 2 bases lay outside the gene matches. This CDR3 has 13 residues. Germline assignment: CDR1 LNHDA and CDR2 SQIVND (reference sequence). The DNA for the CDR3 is TGTGCCAGTAGCCGACAGGGGAATGAAAAACTGTTTTTT. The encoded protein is CASSRQGNEKLFF.

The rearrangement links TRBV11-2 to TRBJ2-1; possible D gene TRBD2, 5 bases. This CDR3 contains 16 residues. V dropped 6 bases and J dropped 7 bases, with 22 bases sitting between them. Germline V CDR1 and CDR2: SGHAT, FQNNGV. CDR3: CASRALGLVGGNEQFF. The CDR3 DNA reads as TGTGCCAGCAGAGCCCTAGGTCTAGTAGGAGGAAATGAGCAGTTCTTC. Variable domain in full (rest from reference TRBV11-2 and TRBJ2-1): EAGVAQSPRYKIIEKRQSVAFWCNPISGHATLYWYQQILGQGPKLLIQFQNNGVVDDSQLPKDRFSAERLKGVDSTLKIQPAKLEDSAVYLCASRALGLVGGNEQFFGPGTRLTVL.

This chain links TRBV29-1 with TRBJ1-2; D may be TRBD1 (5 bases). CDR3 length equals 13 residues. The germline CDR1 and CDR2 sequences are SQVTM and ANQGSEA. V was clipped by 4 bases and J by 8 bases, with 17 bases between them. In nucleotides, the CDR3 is TGCAGCGTTGTAACAGGACCCCGATGGGGCTACACCTTC. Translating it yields CSVVTGPRWGYTF.

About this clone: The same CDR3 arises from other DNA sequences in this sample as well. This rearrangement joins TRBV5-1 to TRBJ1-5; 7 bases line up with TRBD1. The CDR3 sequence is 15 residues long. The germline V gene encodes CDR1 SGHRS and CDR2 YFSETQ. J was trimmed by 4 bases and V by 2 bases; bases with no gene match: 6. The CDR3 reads CASSLEGAGNQPQHF. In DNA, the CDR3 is TGCGCCAGCAGCTTAGAGGGGGCAGGAAATCAGCCCCAGCATTTT.

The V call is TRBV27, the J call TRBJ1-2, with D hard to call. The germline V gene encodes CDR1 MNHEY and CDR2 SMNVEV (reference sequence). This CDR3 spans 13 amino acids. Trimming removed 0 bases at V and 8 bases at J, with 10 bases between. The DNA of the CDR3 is TGTGCCAGCAGTTTATCATCCGTGGGCGGCTACACCTTC. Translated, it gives CASSLSSVGGYTF.

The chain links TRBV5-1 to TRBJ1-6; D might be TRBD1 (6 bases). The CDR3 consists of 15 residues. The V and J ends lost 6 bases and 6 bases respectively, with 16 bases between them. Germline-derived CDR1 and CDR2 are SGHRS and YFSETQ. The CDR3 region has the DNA TGCGCCAGCACCCTAAATTGGGGGCTTAATTCACCCCTCCACTTT. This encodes CASTLNWGLNSPLHF.

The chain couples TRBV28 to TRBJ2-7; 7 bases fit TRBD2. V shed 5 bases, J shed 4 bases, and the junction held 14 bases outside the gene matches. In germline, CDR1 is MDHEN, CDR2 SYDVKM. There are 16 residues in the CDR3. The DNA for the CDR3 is TGTGCCAGCAGTACTCAAGCGGGAAGCACCCTATACGAGCAGTACTTC. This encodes CASSTQAGSTLYEQYF. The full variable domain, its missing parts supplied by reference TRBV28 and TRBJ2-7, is DVKVTQSSRYLVKRTGEKVFLECVQDMDHENMFWYRQDPGLGLRLIYFSYDVKMKEKGDIPEGYSVSREKKERFSLILESASTNQTSMYLCASSTQAGSTLYEQYFGPGTRLTVT.

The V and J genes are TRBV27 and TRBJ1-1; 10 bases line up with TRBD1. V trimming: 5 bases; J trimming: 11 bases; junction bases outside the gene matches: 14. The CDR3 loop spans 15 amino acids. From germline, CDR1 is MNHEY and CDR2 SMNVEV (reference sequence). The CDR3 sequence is CASSLTATGGGGAFF. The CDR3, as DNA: TGTGCCAGCAGTCTCACGGCGACAGGGGGCGGAGGGGCTTTCTTT.

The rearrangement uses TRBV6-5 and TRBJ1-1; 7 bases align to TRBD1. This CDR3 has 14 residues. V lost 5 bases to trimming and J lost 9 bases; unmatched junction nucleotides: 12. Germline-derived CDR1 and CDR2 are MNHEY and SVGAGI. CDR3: CASSTGTEFEKAFF. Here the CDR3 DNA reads TGTGCCAGCAGTACCGGGACAGAATTTGAGAAAGCTTTCTTT.

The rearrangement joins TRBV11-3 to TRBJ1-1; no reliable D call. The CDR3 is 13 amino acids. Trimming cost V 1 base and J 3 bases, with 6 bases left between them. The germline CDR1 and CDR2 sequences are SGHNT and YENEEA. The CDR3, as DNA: TGTGCCAGCAGCTTAGCCCGGGACACTGAAGCTTTCTTT. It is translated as CASSLARDTEAFF. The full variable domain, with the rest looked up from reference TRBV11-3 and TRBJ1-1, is EAGVVQSPRYKIIEKKQPVAFWCNPISGHNTLYWYLQNLGQGPELLIRYENEEAVDDSQLPKDRFSAERLKGVDSTLKIQPAELGDSAVYLCASSLARDTEAFFGQGTRLTVV.

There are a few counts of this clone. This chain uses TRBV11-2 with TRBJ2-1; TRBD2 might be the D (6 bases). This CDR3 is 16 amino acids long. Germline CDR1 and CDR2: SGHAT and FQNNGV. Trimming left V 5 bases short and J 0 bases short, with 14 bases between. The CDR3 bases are TGTGCCAGCAGCCCTTACGGAGGGAGCTCCTACAATGAGCAGTTCTTC. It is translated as CASSPYGGSSYNEQFF.

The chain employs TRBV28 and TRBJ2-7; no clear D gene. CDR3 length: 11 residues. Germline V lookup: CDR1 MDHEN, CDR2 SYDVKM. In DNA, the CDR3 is TGTGAGACCACTAATCCCTACGAGCAGTACTTC. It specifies CETTNPYEQYF.

The CDR3 DNA sequence: TGTGCCAGTAGAACGAGAACTAGCACAGATACGCAGTATTTT. It translates to CASRTRTSTDTQYF. The rearrangement links TRBV19 to TRBJ2-3; the D is unclear. Germline-derived CDR1 and CDR2 are LNHDA and SQIVND (reference sequence). V gave up 6 bases and J gave up 0 bases, with 10 bases separating them. The CDR3 is 14 residues long. Complete variable domain (other parts from reference TRBV19 and TRBJ2-3): DGGITQSPKYLFRKEGQNVTLSCEQNLNHDAMYWYRQDPGQGLRLIYYSQIVNDFQKGDIAEGYSVSREKKESFPLTVTSAQKNPTAFYLCASRTRTSTDTQYFGPGTRLTVL.

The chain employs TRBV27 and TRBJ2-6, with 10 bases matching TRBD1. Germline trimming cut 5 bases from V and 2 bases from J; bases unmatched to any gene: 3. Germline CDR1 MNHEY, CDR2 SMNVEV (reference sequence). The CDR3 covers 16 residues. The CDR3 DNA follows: TGTGCCAGCAGTAGACAGGGGGCTACTGGGGCCAACGTCCTGACTTTC. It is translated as CASSRQGATGANVLTF.

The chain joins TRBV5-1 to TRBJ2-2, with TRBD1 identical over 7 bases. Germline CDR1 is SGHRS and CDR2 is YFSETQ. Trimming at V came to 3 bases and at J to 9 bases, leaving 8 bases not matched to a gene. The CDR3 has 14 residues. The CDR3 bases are TGCGCCAGCAGCTCCTCCGGACAGGACCGGGAGCTGTTTTTT. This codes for CASSSSGQDRELFF.

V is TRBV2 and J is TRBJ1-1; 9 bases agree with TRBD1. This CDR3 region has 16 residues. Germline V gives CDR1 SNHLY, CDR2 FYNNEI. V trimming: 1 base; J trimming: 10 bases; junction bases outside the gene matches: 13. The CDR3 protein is CASSEGGPGTGLVAFF. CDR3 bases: TGTGCCAGCAGTGAAGGAGGTCCCGGGACAGGGTTGGTAGCTTTCTTT.

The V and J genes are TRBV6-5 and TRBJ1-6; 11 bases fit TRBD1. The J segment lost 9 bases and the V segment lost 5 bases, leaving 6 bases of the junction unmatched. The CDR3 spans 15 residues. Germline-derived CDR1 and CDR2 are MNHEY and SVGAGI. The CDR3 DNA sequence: TGTGCCAGCAGTAAGGACAGGGGGCGTACTTCACCCCTCCACTTT. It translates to CASSKDRGRTSPLHF.

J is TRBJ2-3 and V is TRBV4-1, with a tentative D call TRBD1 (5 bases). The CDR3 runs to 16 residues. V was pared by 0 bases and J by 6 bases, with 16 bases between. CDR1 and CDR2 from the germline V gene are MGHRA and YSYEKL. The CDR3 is CASSQDPGPPGDTQYF. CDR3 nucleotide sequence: TGCGCCAGCAGCCAAGATCCAGGGCCCCCCGGCGATACGCAGTATTTT.

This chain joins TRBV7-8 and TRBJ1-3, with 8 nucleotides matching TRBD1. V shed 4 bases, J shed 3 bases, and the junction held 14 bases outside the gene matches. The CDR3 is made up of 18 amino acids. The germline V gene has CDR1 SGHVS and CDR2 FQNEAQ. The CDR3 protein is CASSSFYTPGGGGNTIYF. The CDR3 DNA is TGTGCCAGCAGCTCATTCTACACTCCAGGGGGCGGTGGAAACACCATATATTTT. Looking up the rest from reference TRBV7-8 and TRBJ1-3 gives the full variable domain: GAGVSQSPRYKVAKRGQDVALRCDPISGHVSLFWYQQALGQGPEFLTYFQNEAQLDKSGLPSDRFFAERPEGSVSTLKIQRTQQEDSAVYLCASSSFYTPGGGGNTIYFGEGSWLTVV.

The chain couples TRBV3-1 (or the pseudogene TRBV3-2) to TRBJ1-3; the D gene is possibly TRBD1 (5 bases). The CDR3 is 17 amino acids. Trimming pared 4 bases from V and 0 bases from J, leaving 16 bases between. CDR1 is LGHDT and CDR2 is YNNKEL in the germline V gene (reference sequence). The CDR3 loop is CASSPFSTARSGNTIYF. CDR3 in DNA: TGTGCCAGCAGCCCGTTTTCGACAGCCCGCTCTGGAAACACCATATATTTT.